The rows below give T cell receptor beta chains drawn from one sample of a study of blood T cell repertoires in COVID-19. This table comes from immunoSEQ multiplex PCR, and its TCRdb copy is limited to in-frame clones, with some not included. The sample holds roughly 300,000 clones, roughly nine tenths seen once. The sample consisted of peripheral blood. The receptors derive from a woman aged 25-40 years with COVID-19, enrolled during active disease. Both conserved end residues are part of each CDR3. A D gene is named only where the DNA matches it firmly. Clone sizes are given selectively: once, few, many, or a class where the clone is expanded.

d_call: -; j_call: TRBJ2-7; v_call: TRBV6-5; clone_size: once; cdr3_nt: TGTGCCAGCAGTACACAACTACAAGCCGGCGAGCAGTACTTC; cdr3_aa: CASSTQLQAGEQYF
d_call: TRBD1; j_call: TRBJ1-2; v_call: TRBV5-5; clone_size: -; cdr3_nt: TGTGCCAGCAGCGCGACAGGGACCTATGGCTACACCTTC; cdr3_aa: CASSATGTYGYTF
d_call: TRBD1; j_call: TRBJ1-5; v_call: TRBV2; clone_size: -; cdr3_nt: TGTGCCAGCTGCGACAGGGTAGCAGAGCCCCAGCATTTT; cdr3_aa: CASCDRVAEPQHF
d_call: TRBD1; j_call: TRBJ2-7; v_call: TRBV7-9; clone_size: -; cdr3_nt: TGTGCCAGCAGCAGCACAGGGGACTCCTACGAGCAGTACTTC; cdr3_aa: CASSSTGDSYEQYF
d_call: -; j_call: TRBJ2-7; v_call: TRBV5-1; clone_size: -; cdr3_nt: TGCGCCAGCAGCTCCCAGGGGGGTAGCCCTCGGGGGGGCGAGCAGTACTTC; cdr3_aa: CASSSQGGSPRGGEQYF
d_call: -; j_call: TRBJ1-1; v_call: TRBV7-2; clone_size: -; cdr3_nt: TGTGCCAGCCAAGGGCCGGGAGTAGGGTCTGAAGCTTTCTTT; cdr3_aa: CASQGPGVGSEAFF
d_call: TRBD2; j_call: TRBJ2-3; v_call: TRBV20-1; clone_size: -; cdr3_nt: TGCAGTGCTAGTACGACCTTAGCGGGAGGGGACTCAGATACGCAGTATTTT; cdr3_aa: CSASTTLAGGDSDTQYF
d_call: TRBD1; j_call: TRBJ1-5; v_call: TRBV4-1; clone_size: -; cdr3_nt: TGCGCCAGCAGCCAAGGTTCCAGGGGGTTACAGCCCCAGCATTTT; cdr3_aa: CASSQGSRGLQPQHF
d_call: TRBD2; j_call: TRBJ2-1; v_call: TRBV11-3; clone_size: -; cdr3_nt: TGTGCCAGCAGCTTAGGCCCTAGCGGGGTCTACAATGAGCAGTTCTTC; cdr3_aa: CASSLGPSGVYNEQFF
d_call: TRBD2; j_call: TRBJ2-5; v_call: TRBV6-2/TRBV6-3; clone_size: once; cdr3_nt: TGTGCCAGCAGTGCCGGGACTAGCGACGGGGAGACCCAGTACTTC; cdr3_aa: CASSAGTSDGETQYF
d_call: -; j_call: TRBJ1-1; v_call: TRBV3-1/TRBV3-2; clone_size: -; cdr3_nt: TGTGCCAGCAGCCAAGGAGCCACTGAAGCTTTCTTT; cdr3_aa: CASSQGATEAFF
d_call: TRBD2; j_call: TRBJ2-1; v_call: TRBV19; clone_size: -; cdr3_nt: TGTGCCAGTAGTAGGGGGGGAGTTGAGGGTGAGCAGTTCTTC; cdr3_aa: CASSRGGVEGEQFF
d_call: TRBD1; j_call: TRBJ1-4; v_call: TRBV19; clone_size: -; cdr3_nt: TGTGCCAGTAGTTTGGACAGGGGTGGGAATGAAAAACTGTTTTTT; cdr3_aa: CASSLDRGGNEKLFF
d_call: TRBD2; j_call: TRBJ2-7; v_call: TRBV28; clone_size: few; cdr3_nt: TGTGCCAGCATCACCAACGGGGAGGGCCGGGAGCAGTACTTC; cdr3_aa: CASITNGEGREQYF
d_call: TRBD2; j_call: TRBJ2-1; v_call: TRBV10-3; clone_size: -; cdr3_nt: TGTGCCATCAGCCAGCGGGAAATAAATGAGCAGTTCTTC; cdr3_aa: CAISQREINEQFF
d_call: -; j_call: TRBJ1-6; v_call: TRBV19; clone_size: -; cdr3_nt: TGTGCCAGTAGTATTCGCGGCAGTTCCAATTCACCCCTCCACTTT; cdr3_aa: CASSIRGSSNSPLHF
d_call: -; j_call: TRBJ2-6; v_call: TRBV19; clone_size: few; cdr3_nt: TGTGCCAGCCTGTTGTATGGGGGCGCCGGGGCCAACGTCCTGACTTTC; cdr3_aa: CASLLYGGAGANVLTF
d_call: -; j_call: TRBJ1-1; v_call: TRBV6-5; clone_size: once; cdr3_nt: TGTGCCAGCAGTCGACAGGCCGGCGACACTGAAGCTTTCTTT; cdr3_aa: CASSRQAGDTEAFF
d_call: -; j_call: TRBJ1-3; v_call: TRBV5-4; clone_size: -; cdr3_nt: TGTGCCAGCAGCTTGGGACTTGTCTCTGGAAACACCATATATTTT; cdr3_aa: CASSLGLVSGNTIYF
d_call: TRBD2; j_call: TRBJ2-5; v_call: TRBV5-5; clone_size: few; cdr3_nt: TGTGCCAGCAGCTTGTGGGGGGGCCAAGAGACCCAGTACTTC; cdr3_aa: CASSLWGGQETQYF
d_call: -; j_call: TRBJ1-6; v_call: TRBV28; clone_size: -; cdr3_nt: TGTGCCAGCAGCGCTCAGTCCTCCTATAATTCACCCCTCCACTTT; cdr3_aa: CASSAQSSYNSPLHF
d_call: -; j_call: TRBJ2-7; v_call: TRBV28; clone_size: once; cdr3_nt: TGTGCCAGCACTCCCCGGGCAGGGACTGTAGAAGAGCAGTACTTC; cdr3_aa: CASTPRAGTVEEQYF